Following are 19 T cell receptor beta chains from one sample sequenced in a study of response to subunit inactivated influenza vaccine. One entry per CDR3 protein, called by TCRdb with MiXCR from the RT-PCR reads. The table has roughly 520,000 distinct CDR3 sequences, about 25% seen once; the top ten hold around 1.8%. Sequencing was performed on CD4+ T cells sorted from PBMCs, taken around 5 days after vaccination. These receptors all come from a man aged 50 or older who received an inactivated influenza vaccine.

This clonotype was found many times. V gene TRBV7-9 combines with J gene TRBJ2-1; a possible D gene is TRBD2 (5 bases). Trimming removed 10 bases from V and 4 bases from J, with 17 bases in between. Germline CDR1 SEHNR, CDR2 FQNEAQ (reference sequence). The CDR3 is made up of 14 amino acids. CDR3 nucleotides: TGTGCCATCCCGTATGGACTCTCATACAATGAGCAGTTCTTC. Protein product: CAIPYGLSYNEQFF.

The chain employs TRBV7-2 and TRBJ1-6; D is undetermined. The V end lost 5 bases, the J end lost 7 bases, and 9 bases lay between the germline ends. The CDR3 consists of 13 residues. CDR1 is SGHTA and CDR2 is FQGNSA in the germline V gene. The CDR3 sequence is CASSNGPNSPLHF. Here the CDR3 DNA reads TGTGCCAGCAGCAACGGGCCAAATTCACCCCTCCACTTT.

The chain joins TRBV7-2 to TRBJ1-4; no firm D call. V lost 3 bases to trimming and J lost 14 bases, with 10 bases between them. Germline V lookup: CDR1 SGHTA, CDR2 FQGNSA. The CDR3 spans 11 residues. CDR3 in DNA: TGTGCCAGCAGCTTCATCGGTCCTCTGTTTTTT. This encodes CASSFIGPLFF.

This clonotype was observed a handful of times. V usage is TRBV7-2 and J usage is TRBJ1-2; D call uncertain. Trimming shortened V by 5 bases and J by 8 bases, and 15 bases separated the two germline ends. The CDR3 has 13 residues. The germline V gene has CDR1 SGHTA and CDR2 FQGNSA. In nucleotides, the CDR3 is TGTGCCAGCAGCGGCGGGCCCTCAAGGGGCTACACCTTC. Translating gives CASSGGPSRGYTF.

The V call is TRBV4-1, the J call TRBJ1-1; 7 nucleotides align to TRBD1. The J segment lost 3 bases and the V segment lost 4 bases, leaving 8 bases of the junction unmatched. The CDR3 extends over 15 amino acids. CDR1 MGHRA and CDR2 YSYEKL come from the germline V gene. The CDR3 DNA follows: TGCGCCAGCAGCCGGGGGCTTACAGGGGACACTGAAGCTTTCTTT. Protein product: CASSRGLTGDTEAFF.

The chain is built from TRBV12-3 or TRBV12-4 and TRBJ2-3, with TRBD1 matching over 7 bases. The CDR3 consists of 15 residues. Unmatched junction bases numbered 6, after V lost 6 bases and J lost 0 bases. This chain's CDR3 is CASRSNRGSTDTQYF. As DNA, the CDR3 is TGTGCCAGCAGGTCGAACAGGGGTAGCACAGATACGCAGTATTTT.

This sequence joins TRBV7-2 and TRBJ2-1; perhaps TRBD2 as D (6 bases). The CDR3 contains 15 residues. Per the germline V gene, CDR1 is SGHTA and CDR2 is FQGNSA. The ends were cut back, 1 base at V and 7 bases at J, with 14 bases in the middle. The chain's CDR3 is CASSLELVGRNEQFF. In DNA, the CDR3 is TGTGCCAGCAGCTTAGAACTGGTGGGGAGGAATGAGCAGTTCTTC.

The chain links TRBV4-3 to TRBJ1-2; D remains ambiguous. Trimming took 0 bases from V and 4 from J, leaving 9 bases between them. Germline lookup yields CDR1 LGHNA and CDR2 YSLEER. The CDR3 loop spans 14 amino acids. The CDR3 bases are TGCGCCAGCAGCCAAGAAAGAGGCTCCTATGGCTACACCTTC. Translated, it gives CASSQERGSYGYTF.

This clonotype was observed a few times. The gene calls are TRBV12-3 or TRBV12-4 and TRBJ2-1, with D unclear. The V end was cut by 2 bases, the J end by 9 bases, with 8 bases between. CDR3 length: 12 residues. CDR3 sequence reads: CASSLSVSEQFF. CDR3 sequence (DNA): TGTGCCAGCAGTTTATCCGTAAGTGAGCAGTTCTTC.

This clonotype was seen only a few times. The gene calls are TRBV6-1 and TRBJ1-2; 8 bases are a match to TRBD1. Per germline, CDR1 MNHNS and CDR2 SASEGT. V was pared by 5 bases and J by 7 bases, with 6 bases of the junction left unmatched. This CDR3 comprises 13 residues. CDR3: CASSPDRVFGYTF. CDR3 coding DNA: TGTGCCAGCAGTCCGGACAGGGTTTTTGGCTACACCTTC.

This clonotype was observed a few times. The V and J genes are TRBV6-2 or TRBV6-3 and TRBJ2-5; possibly TRBD1 for D (6 bases). Deletions cut 7 bases from V and 1 base from J, with 7 bases between. The CDR3 extends over 12 amino acids. CDR1 and CDR2 from the germline V gene are MNHEY and SVGEGT. CDR3 sequence reads: CASKGGQETQYF. For the CDR3, the DNA is TGTGCCAGCAAAGGGGGCCAAGAGACCCAGTACTTC.

A remark on this clonotype: Without the conserved terminal phenylalanine or tryptophan, this CDR3 likely stems from a read error. The limits of the CDR3 on the DNA are not certain, so only TCRdb's listed CDR3 is given. V gene TRBV29-1 combines with J gene TRBJ2-3; the table's D call TRBD1 went unverified against the DNA. Including both end residues, the CDR3 is 12 amino acids long. CDR1 and CDR2 (germline): SQVTM, ANQGSEA. The chain's CDR3 is CSVTTVDRSLKV.

This sequence joins TRBV5-1 and TRBJ2-2; possible D gene TRBD1, 6 bases. CDR1 and CDR2 from the germline V gene are SGHRS and YFSETQ. The V and J ends lost 0 bases and 4 bases respectively, with 16 bases between them. The CDR3 covers 17 residues. For the CDR3, the DNA is TGCGCCAGCAGCTTGGCCCCCGGGACAAGTGGCACCGGGGAGCTGTTTTTT. This encodes CASSLAPGTSGTGELFF.

The chain joins TRBV3-1 to TRBJ2-2; D unclear. With 0 bases removed from V and 4 bases from J, the gap between germline ends came to 9 bases. The CDR3 consists of 15 residues. Germline loops: CDR1 LGHDT, CDR2 YNNKEL (reference sequence). For the CDR3, the DNA is TGTGCCAGCAGCCAAGATGTTCGGTTCACCGGGGAGCTGTTTTTT. Its translation: CASSQDVRFTGELFF.

This clonotype was picked up a small number of times. V usage is TRBV5-1 and J usage is TRBJ2-1; TRBD1 is a possible D gene (5 bases). The V end was cut by 0 bases, the J end by 8 bases, with 15 bases between. Per germline, CDR1 SGHRS and CDR2 YFSETQ. The CDR3 covers 15 residues. The CDR3 bases are TGCGCCAGCAGCTTGGCCGTAGGTTGGGGCGATGAGCAGTTCTTC. Translating it yields CASSLAVGWGDEQFF.

The V call is TRBV20-1, the J call TRBJ1-1, with D unresolved. The V end was cut by 0 bases, the J end by 1 base, with 9 bases between. CDR3 length: 14 amino acids. Germline-derived CDR1 and CDR2 are DFQATT and SNEGSKA (reference sequence). The CDR3 sequence is CSARDGVGNTEAFF. In DNA, the CDR3 is TGCAGTGCTAGAGACGGGGTGGGGAACACTGAAGCTTTCTTT.

V and J are TRBV10-3 and TRBJ2-2; no firm D call. Looked up from germline, CDR1 is ENHRY and CDR2 is SYGVKD. V was clipped by 0 bases and J by 1 base, with 15 bases between them. This CDR3 has 18 amino acids. CDR3 protein: CAISESIHIPGNTGELFF. Here the CDR3 DNA reads TGTGCCATCAGTGAGTCGATCCATATTCCGGGGAACACCGGGGAGCTGTTTTTT.

The chain links TRBV5-1 to TRBJ1-1; TRBD1 is a possible D gene (6 bases). The V gene's germline CDR1 is SGHRS and CDR2 YFSETQ. The CDR3 loop spans 13 amino acids. V lost 1 base and J 8 bases, leaving 12 bases between the germline ends. For the CDR3, the DNA is TGCGCCAGCAGCTTGTTGGTGGGACAAGAAGCTTTCTTT. This encodes CASSLLVGQEAFF.

This clonotype came up a few times. This sequence joins TRBV6-2 or TRBV6-3 and TRBJ2-3, with D perhaps TRBD1 (6 bases). V dropped 10 bases and J dropped 2 bases, with 16 bases sitting between them. The germline gives CDR1 MNHEY, CDR2 SVGEGT. The CDR3 runs to 14 residues. CDR3 DNA: TGTGCCACCTCGGGACACCCCGTCACAGATACGCAGTATTTT. The encoded protein is CATSGHPVTDTQYF.